Shown below are 14 T cell receptor beta chains from a single sample sequenced in a study of T-cell reconstitution after alpha-beta-depleted transplantation in children. TCRbeta library preparation incorporated unique molecular identifiers. TCRdb reanalysed the PCR reads using MiXCR and keeps one entry per CDR3 protein. Of 550,000 to 800,000 distinct CDR3 sequences in the sample, around 12% were seen once. Source: PBMCs, taken before TCRalphabeta/CD19-depleted stem cell transplant. The receptors were sampled from a girl aged 2 to 10 with congenital amegakaryocytic thrombocytopenia, due to receive a stem cell transplant.

Here the CDR3 reads CASSLGLAGAFGTDTQYF. The CDR3, as DNA: TGCGCCAGCAGCTTGGGACTAGCGGGAGCTTTCGGTACAGATACGCAGTATTTT. J is TRBJ2-3 and V is TRBV5-1, with TRBD2 identical over 12 bases. Looked up from germline, CDR1 is SGHRS and CDR2 is YFSETQ. V dropped 0 bases and J dropped 3; count of bases not matched to a gene: 8. The CDR3 runs to 18 residues.

This clonotype has a handful of counts. The rearrangement uses TRBV20-1 and TRBJ2-7, with D perhaps assigned TRBD1 or TRBD2 (6 bases each). Germline V gives CDR1 DFQATT, CDR2 SNEGSKA (reference sequence). The CDR3 is made up of 14 amino acids. V shed 3 bases and J shed 3 bases, with 15 bases lying between them. The CDR3 DNA reads TGCAGTGCTAGCCCACCCGGGGGCCACTACGAGCAGTACTTC. It specifies CSASPPGGHYEQYF.

Concerning this clonotype: At one of its ends the junction is not consistent with the germline gene, which may arise from a read error. The rearrangement joins TRBV20-1 to TRBJ2-1, with 16 nucleotides matching TRBD2. The CDR3 sequence is 17 residues long. Germline assignment: CDR1 DFQATT and CDR2 SNEGSKA (reference sequence). CDR3 sequence reads: CCAGTSGRGSSYNEQFF. The CDR3 region has the DNA TGCTGTGCTGGGACTAGCGGGAGGGGAAGCTCCTACAATGAGCAGTTCTTC.

This clonotype has ten or more counts. V gene TRBV5-1 combines with J gene TRBJ2-7; TRBD2 is a possible D gene (5 bases). Germline V gene lookup returns CDR1 SGHRS and CDR2 YFSETQ. The CDR3 extends over 14 amino acids. V was trimmed by 3 bases and J by 2 bases, leaving 12 bases between them. CDR3 nucleotide sequence: TGCGCCAGCAGCTCGTACGGGGATACCTACGAGCAGTACTTC. Residues: CASSSYGDTYEQYF.

This chain uses TRBV5-1 with TRBJ2-2; a weak D match, TRBD1 (6 bases). V lost 6 bases and J 3 bases, leaving 12 bases between the germline ends. The CDR3 totals 14 residues. Germline V gene data show CDR1 as SGHRS and CDR2 as YFSETQ. The CDR3 nucleotides read TGCGCCAGCACTACAGGGATCGACACCGGGGAGCTGTTTTTT. It translates to CASTTGIDTGELFF.

A note on this clonotype: An end of the junction differs from the germline gene, which may be a read error. V gene TRBV29-1 combines with J gene TRBJ2-5, with TRBD1 identical over 7 bases. There are 11 residues in the CDR3. Germline CDR1 is SQVTM and CDR2 is ANQGSEA. Here the CDR3 reads CRVDREETQYF. The CDR3 DNA reads as TGCAGGGTTGACAGGGAAGAGACCCAGTACTTC.

The chain is built from TRBV11-2 and TRBJ2-1, with TRBD2 matching 7 bases. The CDR3 is 16 residues long. Germline CDR1 is SGHAT and CDR2 is FQNNGV. V gave up 5 bases and J gave up 8 bases; unmatched junction bases: 15. The CDR3 sequence is CASSDRGVGRKDEQFF. Here the CDR3 DNA reads TGTGCCAGCAGCGACCGAGGCGTCGGGAGGAAAGATGAGCAGTTCTTC.

This clonotype was detected ten times or more. The chain joins TRBV19 to TRBJ2-2, with D hard to call. V was cut by 3 bases and J by 5 bases, with 16 bases left in between. Germline V gene data show CDR1 as LNHDA and CDR2 as SQIVND (reference sequence). The CDR3 consists of 16 residues. The CDR3 spells CASSMAPDILTGELFF. The CDR3 DNA follows: TGTGCCAGTAGTATGGCCCCCGACATCTTGACCGGGGAGCTGTTTTTT.

Only a few counts were recorded for this clonotype. The chain couples TRBV5-5 to TRBJ2-7; D may correspond to TRBD1 or TRBD2 (6 bases each). The V gene's germline CDR1 is SGHKS and CDR2 YYEKEE (reference sequence). The CDR3 sequence is 17 residues long. With 1 base removed from V and 3 bases from J, the gap between germline ends came to 20 bases. DNA of the CDR3: TGTGCCAGCAGCTTGTTTTTGTTAGGGGGGATCGTCTACGAGCAGTACTTC. It codes for CASSLFLLGGIVYEQYF.

As regards this clonotype: One junction end disagrees with the germline gene, perhaps due to a read error. The chain is built from TRBV20-1 and TRBJ2-6; TRBD1 is a possible D gene (6 bases). The CDR3 runs to 16 residues. Germline V gene sequence: CDR1 DFQATT, CDR2 SNEGSKA (reference sequence). The CDR3 reads CSVTQAGVSGTNVLTF. CDR3 nucleotide sequence: TGCAGTGTGACCCAAGCAGGGGTTAGTGGGACCAACGTCCTGACTTTC.

This clonotype was seen ten or more times. The V and J genes are TRBV12-3 or TRBV12-4 and TRBJ2-7; 7 bases align to TRBD2. Trimming cost V 7 bases and J 0 bases; bases outside gene matches: 9. This CDR3 has 15 amino acids. The CDR3 DNA reads TGTGCCAGCATGGTCCAGGGCGGGAGCTCCTACGAGCAGTACTTC. Amino acid sequence: CASMVQGGSSYEQYF.

V is TRBV15 and J is TRBJ2-5, with a weak D call TRBD2 (6 bases). CDR1 is LNHNV, CDR2 YYDKDF, per germline (reference sequence). The CDR3 loop spans 14 amino acids. Trimming took 4 bases from V and 2 from J, leaving 11 bases between them. The chain's CDR3 is CATSIPGLQETQYF. The CDR3 nucleotides are TGTGCCACCAGCATTCCGGGACTTCAAGAGACCCAGTACTTC. Supplemented by reference TRBV15 and TRBJ2-5, the full variable domain reads DAMVIQNPRYQVTQFGKPVTLSCSQTLNHNVMYWYQQKSSQAPKLLFHYYDKDFNNEADTPDNFQSRRPNTSFCFLDIRSPGLGDTAMYLCATSIPGLQETQYFGPGTRLLVL.

This clonotype was detected ten times or more. This chain connects TRBV5-1 to TRBJ1-2, with TRBD1 identical over 8 bases. J lost 6 bases, V lost 5 bases, and 9 bases had no gene match. The CDR3 length is 14 residues. Germline CDR1 and CDR2: SGHRS and YFSETQ. In DNA form, the CDR3 reads TGCGCCAGCAGAACCGGGACAGGCATGGATGGCTACACCTTC. This codes for CASRTGTGMDGYTF.

This clonotype was detected many times. The rearrangement links TRBV12-3 or TRBV12-4 to TRBJ2-7; TRBD2 aligns across 8 bases. The CDR3 runs 17 residues. The ends lost 3 bases at V and 7 bases at J; junction bases unmatched: 17. CDR3 nucleotides: TGTGCCAGCAGTTTCCGCTTTAGGGATAGCGGGATAAGAGAGCAGTACTTC. Its translation is CASSFRFRDSGIREQYF.